What follows describes a single TCR beta chain. Only in-frame clones appear in the TCRdb table, and some are missing; sequencing was by immunoSEQ multiplex PCR. The sample lists more than 65,000 clones; roughly 84% were seen once. This sample stems from a study of control samples from healthy donors and cancer patients. Sequenced input: blood. This TCR was recovered from a man aged 50 or older in good health.

CDR3 nucleotide sequence: TGTGCCAGCACCAATTCGAACAGGGGAGGGGAGCAGTTCTTC. Residues: CASTNSNRGGEQFF. The V gene is TRBV2, the J gene TRBJ2-1, with D possibly called TRBD1 or TRBD2 (7 bases each). The CDR3 loop spans 14 amino acids. Germline values: CDR1 SNHLY, CDR2 FYNNEI. With 7 bases removed from V and 10 bases from J, the gap between germline ends came to 20 bases.